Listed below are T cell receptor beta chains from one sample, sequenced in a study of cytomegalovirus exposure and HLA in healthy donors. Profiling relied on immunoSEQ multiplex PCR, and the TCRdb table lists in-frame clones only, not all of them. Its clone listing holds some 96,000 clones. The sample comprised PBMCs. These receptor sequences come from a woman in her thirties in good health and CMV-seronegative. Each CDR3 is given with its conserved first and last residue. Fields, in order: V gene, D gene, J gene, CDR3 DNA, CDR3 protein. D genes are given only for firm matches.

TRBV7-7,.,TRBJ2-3,TGTGCTAGCAGCCTAAGCGGGCGCACAGATACGCAGTATTTT,CASSLSGRTDTQYF
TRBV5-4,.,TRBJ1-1,TGTGCCAGCAGCTTTTCGGGTCAGGGGACTGAAGCTTTCTTT,CASSFSGQGTEAFF
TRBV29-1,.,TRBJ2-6,TGCAGCGTCCTAGTGGCCTCTGGGGCCAACGTCCTGACTTTC,CSVLVASGANVLTF
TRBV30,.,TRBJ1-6,TGTGCCTGGAGTACGAGTCTAGATAATTCACCCCTCCACTTT,CAWSTSLDNSPLHF
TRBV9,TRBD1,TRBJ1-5,TGTGCCAGCAGCCCGACAGGGGGAGGTCAGCCCCAGCATTTT,CASSPTGGGQPQHF
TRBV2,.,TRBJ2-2,TGTGCCGTCCAAGGAGGGAGAACCGGGGAGCTGTTTTTT,CAVQGGRTGELFF
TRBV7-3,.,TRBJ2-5,TGTGCCAGCAGCTTACAGGGGATTTGGGCAGAGACCCAGTACTTC,CASSLQGIWAETQYF
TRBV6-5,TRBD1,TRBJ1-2,TGTGCCAGCAGCCGACAGGGAGGTCGGGACTATGGCTACACCTTC,CASSRQGGRDYGYTF
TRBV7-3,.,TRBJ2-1,TGTGCCAGCAGCTTCCCCGGGGGAACGAATGAGCAGTTCTTC,CASSFPGGTNEQFF
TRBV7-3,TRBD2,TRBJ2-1,TGTGCCAGCAGCCCGCATCGGACTAGCGGGAGGAGCTCCTACAATGAGCAGTTCTTC,CASSPHRTSGRSSYNEQFF
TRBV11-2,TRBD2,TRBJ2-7,TGTGCCAGCAGCCCCATCATGCGGGAGGGAACCTACGAGCAGTACTTC,CASSPIMREGTYEQYF
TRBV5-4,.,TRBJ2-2,TGTGCCAGCAGCCGACCGCAGGGGAACACCGGGGAGCTGTTTTTT,CASSRPQGNTGELFF
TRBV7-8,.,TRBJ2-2,TGTGCCAGCAGCTTCTCGGGGGGCGCGAACACCGGGGAGCTGTTTTTT,CASSFSGGANTGELFF
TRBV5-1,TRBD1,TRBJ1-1,TGCGCCAGCAGCCTAACAGGGGTAAATGAAGCTTTCTTT,CASSLTGVNEAFF
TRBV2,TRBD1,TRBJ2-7,TGTGCCAGCAGCCTACAGACAGGGGTTGAGCAGTACTTC,CASSLQTGVEQYF
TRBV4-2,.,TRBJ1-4,TGTGCCAGCAGCCAAGGAGGGAGAGGGAGAGGTGAAAAACTGTTTTTT,CASSQGGRGRGEKLFF
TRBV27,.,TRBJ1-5,TGTGCCAGCAGTTTAAGTCAGGGGCGCGGACAGCCCCAGCATTTT,CASSLSQGRGQPQHF
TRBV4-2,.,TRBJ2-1,TGTGCCAGCAGCCTCCCCGAGGCGGTGGGTGAGCAGTTCTTC,CASSLPEAVGEQFF
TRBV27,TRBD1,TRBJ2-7,TGTGCCAGCAGTTTATACCCGGGACAGGGGCTCAACGAGCAGTACTTC,CASSLYPGQGLNEQYF
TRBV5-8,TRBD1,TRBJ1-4,TGTGCCAGCAGCTCGCCGGGACAGCTTAATGAAAAACTGTTTTTT,CASSSPGQLNEKLFF
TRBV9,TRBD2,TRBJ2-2,TGTGCCAGCAGCGTAGGGAGCGGGGAGAACACCGGGGAGCTGTTTTTT,CASSVGSGENTGELFF
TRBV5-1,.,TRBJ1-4,TGCGCCAGCAGCTTGGCCGGCGGGACTACTAATGAAAAACTGTTTTTT,CASSLAGGTTNEKLFF
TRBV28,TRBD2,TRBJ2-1,TGTGCCAGCGATCCGGGACTAGGGGGTATAGAGCAGTTCTTC,CASDPGLGGIEQFF
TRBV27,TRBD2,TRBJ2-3,TGTGCCAGCAGTCCCGGGACTAGCGGGGGGGCCGTGACAGATACGCAGTATTTT,CASSPGTSGGAVTDTQYF
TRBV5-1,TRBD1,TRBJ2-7,TGCGCCAGCAGCTCAGAGGACAGGGCCTTGGACGAGCAGTACTTC,CASSSEDRALDEQYF
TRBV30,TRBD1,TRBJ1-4,TGTGCCTGGAGTGGAGGGACAGGGTTTGAAAAACTGTTTTTT,CAWSGGTGFEKLFF
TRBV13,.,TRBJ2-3,TGTGCCAGCAGCCAGGGGCTAGCGGAAACAGATACGCAGTATTTT,CASSQGLAETDTQYF
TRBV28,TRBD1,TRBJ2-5,TGTGCCAGCAGCGACAGGGGGCTCCAAGAGACCCAGTACTTC,CASSDRGLQETQYF
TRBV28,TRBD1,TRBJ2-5,TGTGCCAGCAGATCCGGGACAGGATTAGTCCAAGAGACCCAGTACTTC,CASRSGTGLVQETQYF
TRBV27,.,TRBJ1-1,TGTGCCAGCAGTACTTTAGTAGGGGATGAAGCTTTCTTT,CASSTLVGDEAFF
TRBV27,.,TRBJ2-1,TGTGCCAGCAGTTCCAGCGGGTTCTACAATGAGCAGTTCTTC,CASSSSGFYNEQFF
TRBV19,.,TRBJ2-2,TGTGCCAGTAGTATAACGGGACTCACCGGGGAGCTGTTTTTT,CASSITGLTGELFF
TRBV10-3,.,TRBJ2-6,TGTGCCATCAGCCCCTCTCCAGGTCTAAGCTCTGGGGCCAACGTCCTGACTTTC,CAISPSPGLSSGANVLTF
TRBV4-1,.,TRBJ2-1,TGCGCCAGCAGCCCTCAGGTAGGGGACAATGAGCAGTTCTTC,CASSPQVGDNEQFF
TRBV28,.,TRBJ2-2,TGTGCCAGCAGTGCCGGGGGATCCGGGGAGCTGTTTTTT,CASSAGGSGELFF
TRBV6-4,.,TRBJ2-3,TGTGCCAGCGGAGCGGTCGGTCCTCGCACAGATACGCAGTATTTT,CASGAVGPRTDTQYF
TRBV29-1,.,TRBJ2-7,TGCAGCGGCCAGGGTGTGAACGAGCAGTACTTC,CSGQGVNEQYF
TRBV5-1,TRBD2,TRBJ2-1,TGCGCCAGCATCTTCGGGACTAGCGGTAACAATGAGCAGTTCTTC,CASIFGTSGNNEQFF
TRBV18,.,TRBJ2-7,TGTGCCAGCTCCCCCCAAGGGGACTCCTACGAGCAGTACTTC,CASSPQGDSYEQYF
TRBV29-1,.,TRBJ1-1,TGCAGCGTTGAGAGAGGGAACGAAGCTTTCTTT,CSVERGNEAFF
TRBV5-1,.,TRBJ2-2,TGCGCCAGCAGCCAACAGCCCAACGCGAACACCGGGGAGCTGTTTTTT,CASSQQPNANTGELFF
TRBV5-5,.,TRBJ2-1,TGTGCCAGCAGCGCCCTGGCAGAATCCAATGAGCAGTTCTTC,CASSALAESNEQFF
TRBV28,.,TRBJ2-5,TGTGCCAGCAGCCCCCGACAGTTCCAAGAGACCCAGTACTTC,CASSPRQFQETQYF
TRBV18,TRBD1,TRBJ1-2,TGTGCCAGCTCACTGGACAGGAACTATGGCTACACCTTC,CASSLDRNYGYTF
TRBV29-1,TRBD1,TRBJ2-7,TGCAGCGTCGACGGACAGGGGGACTACGAGCAGTACTTC,CSVDGQGDYEQYF
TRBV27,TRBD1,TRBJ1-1,TGTGCCAGCAGTTTCGGGACAGGGGGGAGGACTGAAGCTTTCTTT,CASSFGTGGRTEAFF
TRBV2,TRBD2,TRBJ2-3,TGTGCCAGCACCTTACTAGCGGGAGGGGTAGATACGCAGTATTTT,CASTLLAGGVDTQYF
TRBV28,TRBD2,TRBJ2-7,TGTGCCAGCAGTTTTCCTCAGGGTAGCGGGAGAATCTCCTACGAGCAGTACTTC,CASSFPQGSGRISYEQYF
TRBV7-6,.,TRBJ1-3,TGTGCCAGCAGCTTAACGCCCCCAGGAAGCTCTGGAAACACCATATATTTT,CASSLTPPGSSGNTIYF
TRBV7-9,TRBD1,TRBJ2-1,TGTGCCAGCAGGAGGTTGGGACAGGGAACACACAATGAGCAGTTCTTC,CASRRLGQGTHNEQFF